The 29 T cell receptor beta chains reported below all come from one sample, sequenced in a study of blood T cells in healthy people across ages. For the second PCR, which ran for roughly 6 to 11 cycles, a sample-barcoded 5' primer and a J-beta primer mix were used. TCRdb fed the 5' RACE reads into MiXCR, producing one record per CDR3 protein. This table holds more than 700,000 distinct CDR3 sequences, about 46% found once. The sample consisted of blood. The receptors come from a man older than 75 in good health.

Of note for this clonotype: This clone may be a read error of a much larger clone one base away. The chain combines TRBV20-1 with TRBJ2-7, with D perhaps matching TRBD1 (7 bases). Trimming removed 1 base from V and 7 bases from J, with 23 bases in between. CDR1 is DFQATT, CDR2 SNEGSKA, per germline (reference sequence). This CDR3 has 16 residues. The CDR3 sequence: CSARARGVPRYGEQYF. The CDR3 DNA is TGCAGTGCTAGAGCCAGGGGGGTACCTAGATATGGTGAGCAGTACTTC.

This clonotype was observed a few times. The chain has TRBV9 and TRBJ2-7; D perhaps matches TRBD1 (5 bases). The CDR3 consists of 14 residues. CDR1 and CDR2 (germline): SGDLS, YYNGEE. The V and J ends lost 1 base and 3 bases respectively, with 11 bases between them. This chain's CDR3 is CASSVLGAGYEQYF. The CDR3 nucleotides are TGTGCCAGCAGCGTACTAGGGGCTGGCTACGAGCAGTACTTC. The full variable domain, rest sourced from reference TRBV9 and TRBJ2-7, is DSGVTQTPKHLITATGQRVTLRCSPRSGDLSVYWYQQSLDQGLQFLIQYYNGEERAKGNILERFSAQQFPDLHSELNLSSLELGDSALYFCASSVLGAGYEQYFGPGTRLTVT.

The count of this clonotype is one. The V call is TRBV7-3, the J call TRBJ2-5; the D gene is possibly TRBD2 (6 bases). Gene TRBJ2-1 matches the end of the DNA better, so the J call may be wrong. Per germline, CDR1 SGHTA and CDR2 FQGTGA. This CDR3 is built from 14 residues. Here the CDR3 reads CASSLEGLQETQFF. The CDR3 region has the DNA TGTGCCAGCAGCTTGGAGGGGCTCCAAGAGACCCAGTTCTTC.

The genes are TRBV4-1 and TRBJ2-1; the match to TRBD1 covers 7 bases. The end of the DNA aligns better with TRBJ2-7, so the J call may be wrong. CDR3 length: 18 amino acids. Germline V gene lookup returns CDR1 MGHRA and CDR2 YSYEKL. This chain's CDR3 is CASSQGAWGQSSYNEQYF. CDR3 nucleotides: TGCGCCAGCAGCCAAGGGGCCTGGGGACAGAGCTCCTACAATGAGCAGTACTTC.

This clonotype turned up a few times. This chain links TRBV29-1 with TRBJ2-1, with 11 nucleotides matching TRBD2. Germline assignment: CDR1 SQVTM and CDR2 ANQGSEA. The CDR3 is 17 amino acids. V trimming: 4 bases; J trimming: 0 bases; junction bases outside the gene matches: 8. This CDR3 is CSVVGLAESSSYNEQFF. DNA of the CDR3: TGCAGCGTTGTGGGACTAGCGGAATCCAGCTCCTACAATGAGCAGTTCTTC.

The V call is TRBV5-1, the J call TRBJ2-1, with D tentatively TRBD2 (5 bases). This CDR3 has 17 amino acids. Germline V gives CDR1 SGHRS, CDR2 YFSETQ. V was cut by 0 bases and J by 5 bases, with 18 bases left in between. In nucleotides, the CDR3 is TGCGCCAGCAGCTTGGAAGCTTCGGGGAAGACAAACAATGAGCAGTTCTTC. Protein product: CASSLEASGKTNNEQFF.

This clonotype was counted only a few times. The rearrangement uses TRBV2 and TRBJ2-5; 9 bases fit TRBD2. CDR1 SNHLY and CDR2 FYNNEI come from the germline V gene. V was pared by 8 bases and J by 2 bases, with 12 bases of the junction left unmatched. This CDR3 is 16 amino acids long. The CDR3, as DNA: TGTGCCAGCGAGGCTAGCGGGGACCGTTCTCAAGAGACCCAGTACTTC. It translates to CASEASGDRSQETQYF.

This chain uses TRBV5-1 with TRBJ2-3, with TRBD2 identical over 8 bases. The germline V gene encodes CDR1 SGHRS and CDR2 YFSETQ. The CDR3 consists of 13 residues. V was pared by 3 bases and J by 7 bases, with 4 bases of the junction left unmatched. In DNA form, the CDR3 reads TGCGCCAGCAGCTGGGTAGCGGGGCATACGCAGTATTTT. Encoded protein: CASSWVAGHTQYF.

This chain links TRBV4-2 with TRBJ1-6; 8 bases align to TRBD1. V was pared by 0 bases and J by 10 bases, with 5 bases of the junction left unmatched. The CDR3 spans 15 residues. From germline, CDR1 is LGHNA and CDR2 YNFKEQ. The CDR3 region is CASSQDPTGDSPLHF. In DNA form, the CDR3 reads TGTGCCAGCAGCCAAGATCCGACAGGGGACTCACCCCTCCACTTT.

The chain carries TRBV2 and TRBJ1-2, with D unclear. V was shortened by 3 bases and J by 8 bases, with 4 bases between the two germline ends. Germline CDR1 is SNHLY and CDR2 is FYNNEI. The CDR3 has 10 amino acids. Here the CDR3 reads CASSESGYTF. DNA for the CDR3: TGTGCCAGCAGTGAGTCGGGCTACACCTTC.

The chain links TRBV4-2 to TRBJ1-2, with D unclear. This CDR3 spans 14 amino acids. Germline V gene data show CDR1 as LGHNA and CDR2 as YNFKEQ. The ends were cut back, 3 bases at V and 0 bases at J, with 8 bases in the middle. CDR3 sequence: CASSHETTNYGYTF. The CDR3 nucleotides read TGTGCCAGCAGCCACGAGACAACTAACTATGGCTACACCTTC.

The gene calls are TRBV20-1 and TRBJ1-4; tentatively, D is TRBD1 (6 bases). CDR3 length equals 13 residues. CDR1 and CDR2 from the germline V gene are DFQATT and SNEGSKA (reference sequence). The DNA for the CDR3 is TGCAGCAGCACAGGGTTGACTAATGAAAAACTGTTTTTT. It encodes CSSTGLTNEKLFF.

The CDR3 region has the DNA TGTGCCACCAGTTCGACCAGTTCGAACACCGGGGAGCTGTTTTTT. This sequence encodes CATSSTSSNTGELFF. This rearrangement joins TRBV24-1 to TRBJ2-2; D call uncertain. Germline CDR1 KGHDR, CDR2 SFDVKD. Between the trimmed V and J ends, which lost 6 bases and 0 bases, there was a span of 10 bases. The CDR3 is 15 amino acids.

With respect to this clonotype: One end of the junction varies from germline; a read error may be responsible. The chain joins TRBV7-7 to TRBJ2-5; a weak D match, TRBD2 (7 bases). The CDR3 totals 14 residues. Germline CDR1 SSHAT, CDR2 FNYEAQ (reference sequence). The DNA for the CDR3 is TGTGCTAGCAGCCCAAGGGGGGGCGGAGAGACCCAGTACTTC. Translation: CASSPRGGGETQYF.

V and J are TRBV6-2 or TRBV6-3 and TRBJ2-4; D possibly corresponds to TRBD2 (6 bases). The CDR3 contains 15 residues. Germline V gene data show CDR1 as MNHEY and CDR2 as SVGEGT. V was trimmed by 8 bases and J by 3 bases, leaving 17 bases between them. CDR3 amino acids: CASCLSGVDKNIQYF. CDR3 nucleotides: TGTGCCAGCTGTCTTTCGGGAGTCGACAAAAACATTCAGTACTTC.

This clonotype was detected many times. The CDR3 sequence: CASTGAEVNEQFF. The CDR3 DNA sequence: TGTGCCAGCACGGGGGCCGAGGTCAATGAGCAGTTCTTC. The chain is built from TRBV6-2 or TRBV6-3 and TRBJ2-1; D is tentatively TRBD1 or TRBD2 (6 bases each). The V gene's germline CDR1 is MNHEY and CDR2 SVGEGT. The CDR3 sequence is 13 residues long. Trimming took 7 bases from V and 6 from J, leaving 13 bases between them.

The chain joins TRBV3-1 to TRBJ1-1; D may be TRBD1 (5 bases). The CDR3 extends over 13 amino acids. Germline CDR1 and CDR2: LGHDT and YNNKEL (reference sequence). V was trimmed by 1 base and J by 6 bases, leaving 9 bases between them. The CDR3 DNA reads TGTGCCAGCAGCCAAGTTCTAGGGGCTGAAGCTTTCTTT. Protein: CASSQVLGAEAFF.

The chain couples TRBV12-3 or TRBV12-4 to TRBJ1-2; D is ambiguous. Trimming pared 1 base from V and 8 bases from J, leaving 11 bases between. The CDR3 length is 13 residues. The CDR3 sequence is CASSLGEGLGYTF. CDR3 bases: TGTGCCAGCAGTTTAGGGGAAGGGTTGGGCTACACCTTC.

This clonotype appeared a single time. This may be a read error, as it is one base from a much larger clone. This rearrangement joins TRBV3-1 to TRBJ2-5; D is perhaps TRBD2 (7 bases). Deletions cut 0 bases from V and 11 bases from J, with 25 bases between. The CDR3 covers 17 residues. The germline V gene encodes CDR1 LGHDT and CDR2 YNNKEL (reference sequence). CDR3 protein: CASSQEGGGSIYNEQYF. In DNA, the CDR3 is TGTGCCAGCAGCCAAGAGGGGGGCGGGAGTATTTACAATGAGCAGTACTTC.

J is TRBJ2-2 and V is TRBV29-1; tentatively, D is TRBD2 (6 bases). The CDR3 totals 15 residues. Per the germline V gene, CDR1 is SQVTM and CDR2 is ANQGSEA. V lost 7 bases, J lost 4 bases, and 19 bases lay in between. The CDR3 coding sequence is TGCAGCGCCTCTCAAGGAGGGCCGGGCACCGGGGAGCTGTTTTTT. Translating gives CSASQGGPGTGELFF.

The chain is built from TRBV28 and TRBJ2-1, with D possibly matching TRBD2 (6 bases). The CDR3 length is 15 residues. Germline CDR1 is MDHEN and CDR2 is SYDVKM. V was pared by 4 bases and J by 10 bases, with 20 bases between. The CDR3 spells CASSSSGPAFGEQFF. CDR3 in DNA: TGTGCCAGCAGTTCAAGCGGGCCCGCCTTCGGAGAGCAGTTCTTC.

This clonotype was seen more than once but under ten times. The chain is built from TRBV20-1 and TRBJ2-1; D may be TRBD2 (6 bases). Trimming took off 0 bases at V and 1 base at J, with 10 bases between the two ends. This CDR3 region has 15 residues. Germline V lookup: CDR1 DFQATT, CDR2 SNEGSKA (reference sequence). The DNA of the CDR3 is TGCAGTGCTAGAGATGGGGCGGGATCCTACAATGAGCAGTTCTTC. It encodes CSARDGAGSYNEQFF.

This chain connects TRBV14 to TRBJ1-2, with D hard to call. There are 15 residues in the CDR3. The V and J ends lost 4 bases and 7 bases respectively, with 19 bases between them. Germline V gene data show CDR1 as SGHDN and CDR2 as FVKESK. CDR3 protein: CASSLNGPGRSGYTF. In DNA form, the CDR3 reads TGTGCCAGCAGCCTAAACGGACCTGGACGTTCTGGCTACACCTTC.

This chain links TRBV5-1 with TRBJ2-7; 10 bases are a match to TRBD2. Per the germline V gene, CDR1 is SGHRS and CDR2 is YFSETQ. The CDR3 runs to 18 residues. Trimming at V came to 3 bases and at J to 7 bases, leaving 19 bases not matched to a gene. The CDR3, as DNA: TGCGCCAGCAGCTCTTCAATCCTCCTAGCGGGAGCCATCAATGAGCAGTACTTC. It translates to CASSSSILLAGAINEQYF.

This clonotype was observed a few times. The chain uses TRBV15 and TRBJ1-1; D remains unclear. Germline CDR1 and CDR2: LNHNV and YYDKDF (reference sequence). Trimming cost V 4 bases and J 1 base, with 7 bases left between them. This CDR3 has 13 amino acids. The CDR3 DNA reads TGTGCCACCAGCAAGGAGCGGAACACTGAAGCTTTCTTT. This translates into CATSKERNTEAFF.

This clonotype showed up just a few times. The chain combines TRBV15 with TRBJ2-6; no clear D. V shed 0 bases and J shed 0 bases, with 6 bases lying between them. Germline CDR1 LNHNV, CDR2 YYDKDF (reference sequence). This CDR3 has 16 amino acids. CDR3 residues: CATSRDLSSGANVLTF. The CDR3, as DNA: TGTGCCACCAGCAGAGATCTGAGCTCTGGGGCCAACGTCCTGACTTTC.

The chain has TRBV3-1 and TRBJ1-2; TRBD1 aligns across 10 bases. The germline CDR1 and CDR2 sequences are LGHDT and YNNKEL (reference sequence). V lost 3 bases and J lost 6; bases outside the gene matches: 10. This CDR3 has 16 residues. The CDR3 bases are TGTGCCAGCAGCCAGCCGACAGGGGGCGACCGGAATGGCTACACCTTC. Translating it yields CASSQPTGGDRNGYTF.

V and J are TRBV28 and TRBJ2-3; D is perhaps TRBD1 (6 bases). Germline lookup yields CDR1 MDHEN and CDR2 SYDVKM. CDR3 length: 18 residues. V lost 6 bases and J 4 bases, leaving 26 bases between the germline ends. This CDR3 is CASSPGPGHGDNSDTQYF. The CDR3 DNA is TGTGCCAGCAGCCCAGGGCCGGGACACGGCGATAATTCAGATACGCAGTATTTT.

The rearrangement uses TRBV5-1 and TRBJ2-7, with D tentatively TRBD1 or TRBD2 (5 bases each). Germline V gene data show CDR1 as SGHRS and CDR2 as YFSETQ. V lost 4 bases and J lost 2, with 19 bases in between. The CDR3 contains 16 residues. Here the CDR3 reads CASSPEPRGGTYEQYF. CDR3 sequence (DNA): TGCGCCAGCAGCCCGGAGCCGAGGGGCGGCACCTACGAGCAGTACTTC.